This paragraph reports one T cell receptor (beta chain). Its antigen is still unknown. There are no base qualities to consult, and no much larger clone falls within one base. This record belongs to a study of blood T cell repertoires in COVID-19 (dated by TCRdb to between 2020 and 2021). Regarding the research as a whole: Samples from collaborators originated in the United States, Italy and Spain and spanned both the acute and convalescent phases of COVID-19. The prospective study material was composed of cDNA or gDNA derived from T cells, B-cell-depleted T cells, or PBMCs. A de-identified subject ID, COVID-19 status, age in years and sex were almost always included in the sample metadata. HLA class I and class II types, where available, came from metadata supplied by the sample provider rather than from assay-based typing. The dataset comprised deeply sampled blood TCRbeta repertoires from subjects exposed to, actively infected with, or recovered from COVID-19. The repertoires were released in a freely available public database meant as a resource for research on the immune response to SARS-CoV-2. Samples came from the ongoing ImmuneRACE study (first 160 participants) plus 1,254 subjects from 6 global collaborators. The paper's findings and limits, for the study overall: The amount of clinical and demographic metadata varied by source and participant and was provided uncurated.

Cut back by 0 bases and 12 bases, the V and J ends lie 16 bases apart. The CDR3 holds 15 amino acids from the cysteine to the phenylalanine. Only the CDR3 region is kept as DNA, spanning 45 bases read in frame from base 1. CDR1 SGHDT and CDR2 YYEEEE were looked up in the germline V gene. TCRbeta CDR3 regions were amplified from genomic DNA using the immunoSEQ Assay, a bias-controlled multiplex PCR. Under the source paper's analysis protocol: The number of nucleated cells in each sample was estimated by amplification of reference gene primers within the assay. Sequence reads were collapsed and filtered to measure the absolute abundance of every unique TCRbeta CDR3 rearrangement. Productive Simpson clonality was computed per sample as the square root of Simpson's diversity index over productive rearrangements. TCRdb retrieved this table from immuneACCESS and kept in-frame rearrangements only. Not all clones are present; in checked studies, unresolved V genes account for under half, and no reason is known for the remainder. The V and J calls and clone size were taken over from that table, and D and trimming were inferred from the DNA. This sample is represented by about 35,000 clones; 75% to 85% of them were singletons. The ten largest clonotypes hold approximately 14% of the sample.

Whole blood was collected in K2EDTA tubes by collaborating institutions according to the institutions' own protocols. For TCRbeta analysis, collaborators shipped samples in one of three forms: frozen whole blood, isolated PBMCs, or DNA extracted from either of those sample types. The sequence was collected from a woman aged 70 to 79 with acute or convalescent COVID-19. Recombination connected TRBV5-6 to TRBJ1-6, and TRBD1 may be the D gene, going by 6 matching bases. The sample consisted of peripheral blood. The CDR3 has the sequence CASSLGPGESGPLHF. The sequenced DNA: TGTGCCAGCAGCTTGGGTCCAGGGGAGTCAGGACCCCTCCACTTT.